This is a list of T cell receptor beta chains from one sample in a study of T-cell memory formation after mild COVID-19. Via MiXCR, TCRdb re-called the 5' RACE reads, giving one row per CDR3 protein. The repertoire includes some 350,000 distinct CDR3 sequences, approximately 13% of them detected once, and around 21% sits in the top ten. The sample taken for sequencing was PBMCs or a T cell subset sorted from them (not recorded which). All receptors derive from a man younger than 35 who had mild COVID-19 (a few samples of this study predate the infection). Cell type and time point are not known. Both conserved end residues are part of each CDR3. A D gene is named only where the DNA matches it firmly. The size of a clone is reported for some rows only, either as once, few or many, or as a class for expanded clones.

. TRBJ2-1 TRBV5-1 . CASSLTGGRGSEQFF TGCGCCAGCAGCTTGACCGGGGGGCGCGGGAGTGAGCAGTTCTTC
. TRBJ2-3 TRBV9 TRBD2 CASSVSTSGPTDTQYF TGTGCCAGCAGCGTAAGCACTAGCGGGCCCACAGATACGCAGTATTTT
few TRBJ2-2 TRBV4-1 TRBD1 CASTRQGASGELFF TGCGCCAGCACAAGACAGGGGGCGAGCGGGGAGCTGTTTTTT
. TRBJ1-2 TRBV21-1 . CASPRGENYGYTF TGTGCCAGCCCCAGGGGGGAGAACTATGGCTACACCTTC
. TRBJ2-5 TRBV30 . CAWSVIGRKETQYF TGTGCCTGGAGTGTAATCGGGCGGAAAGAGACCCAGTACTTC
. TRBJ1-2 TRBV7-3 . CASSLKQHGYTF TGTGCCAGCAGCTTAAAACAGCATGGCTACACCTTC
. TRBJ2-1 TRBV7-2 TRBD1 CASSFRDRGYNEQFF TGTGCCAGCAGCTTCCGGGACAGGGGCTACAATGAGCAGTTCTTC
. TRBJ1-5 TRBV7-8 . CASTRTVDQPQHF TGTGCCAGCACACGGACAGTGGATCAGCCCCAGCATTTT
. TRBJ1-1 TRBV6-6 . CASRRGQENTEAFF TGTGCCAGCAGAAGGGGTCAGGAGAACACTGAAGCTTTCTTT
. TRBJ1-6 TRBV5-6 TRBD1 CASSFGQGLISYNSPLHF TGTGCCAGCAGCTTTGGACAGGGCTTGATTTCCTATAATTCACCCCTCCACTTT
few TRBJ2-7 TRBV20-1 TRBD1 CSARGTGEKANLEQYF TGCAGTGCTAGAGGGACAGGGGAAAAGGCCAACCTCGAGCAGTACTTC
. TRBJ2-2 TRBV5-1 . CASSLLTGLNTGELFF TGCGCCAGCAGCTTGCTCACGGGGCTCAACACCGGGGAGCTGTTTTTT
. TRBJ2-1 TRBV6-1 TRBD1 CASSDQGAAYNEQFF TGTGCCAGCAGTGATCAGGGGGCGGCCTACAATGAGCAGTTCTTC
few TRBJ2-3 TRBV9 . CASSNTPGAGDTQYF TGTGCCAGCAGCAATACCCCGGGGGCGGGGGATACGCAGTATTTT
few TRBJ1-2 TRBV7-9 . CASTPSGWEGYTF TGTGCCAGCACCCCTTCGGGCTGGGAGGGCTACACCTTC
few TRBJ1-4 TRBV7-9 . CASSPPGATNEKLFF TGTGCCAGCAGCCCCCCAGGGGCCACTAATGAAAAACTGTTTTTT
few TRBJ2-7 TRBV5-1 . CASSAGRGSYEQYF TGCGCCAGCAGCGCGGGGCGGGGTTCCTACGAGCAGTACTTC
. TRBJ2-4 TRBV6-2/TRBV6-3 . CASNNRDPAKNIQYF TGTGCCAGCAACAACAGGGACCCAGCCAAAAACATTCAGTACTTC
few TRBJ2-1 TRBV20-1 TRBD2 CSAREPLAGARVF TGCAGTGCTAGAGAGCCACTAGCGGGGGCCCGGGTCTTC
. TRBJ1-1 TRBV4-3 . CASSQGRSGEAFF TGCGCCAGCAGCCAAGGGAGGAGTGGTGAAGCTTTCTTT
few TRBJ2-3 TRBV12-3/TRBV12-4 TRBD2 CASSSARGATDTQYF TGTGCCAGCAGTTCGGCGCGGGGGGCAACAGATACGCAGTATTTT
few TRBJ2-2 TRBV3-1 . CASSHDTGELFF TGTGCCAGCAGCCATGACACCGGGGAGCTGTTTTTT
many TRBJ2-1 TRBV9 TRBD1 CASSVVTQGANEQFF TGTGCCAGCAGCGTAGTAACCCAGGGGGCGAATGAGCAGTTCTTC
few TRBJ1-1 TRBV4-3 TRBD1 CASSQQGEVTEAFF TGCGCCAGCAGCCAACAGGGGGAAGTGACTGAAGCTTTCTTT
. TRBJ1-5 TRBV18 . CASSLGTENQPQHF TGTGCCAGCTCACTCGGGACGGAGAATCAGCCCCAGCATTTT
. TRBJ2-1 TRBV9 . CASSVEARGNVRDEQFF TGTGCCAGCAGCGTAGAGGCCAGGGGAAACGTTAGGGATGAGCAGTTCTTC
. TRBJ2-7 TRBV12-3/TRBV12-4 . CASSLGSQNFYEQYF TGTGCCAGCAGTTTAGGGTCCCAGAACTTCTACGAGCAGTACTTC
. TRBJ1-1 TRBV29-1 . CSVWPSAGRAEAFF TGCAGCGTTTGGCCCTCGGCCGGTAGGGCTGAAGCTTTCTTT
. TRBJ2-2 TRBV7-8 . CASSLVWPGWQNTGELFF TGTGCCAGCAGCTTAGTTTGGCCCGGTTGGCAGAACACCGGGGAGCTGTTTTTT